This TCR beta chain was sequenced in a study of cytomegalovirus exposure and HLA in healthy donors. Study-wide background: Within an early data release were tens of millions of unique TCRs drawn from HLA-typed donors. Findings and caveats of the study: Follow-up analysis found HLA locus-dependent TCR association rates, highest for DRB1 and lowest for HLA-C. Published work reported that the classifier diagnosed cytomegalovirus status with high specificity and sensitivity.

In this sample, this clone turned up once. Its antigen is unknown. The CDR3 is 15 amino acids. CDR1 and CDR2 from the germline V gene are ENHRY and SYGVKD. Trimming removed 2 bases at V and 2 bases at J, with 12 bases between. The primer mix had 60 Vbeta and 13 Jbeta primers. Original analysis: Per a later analysis, the number of unique TCR beta chains was roughly 87 million, of which around 9.9 million were shared. Assay used: immunoSEQ multiplex PCR; TCRdb lists only in-frame clones, some missing. That table supplies the V and J calls and clone size; D and trimming were determined from the DNA. The sample gives over 150,000 clones, over 70% of which show up once; about 2% is in the top ten.

This sequence joins TRBV10-3 and TRBJ2-5; possibly TRBD1 for D (5 bases). The source is a man aged 25 to 40 in good health and CMV-seronegative. Sequenced sample: PBMCs. CDR3 in amino acids: CAISEPRTQQETQYF. DNA of the CDR3: TGTGCCATCAGTGAGCCCCGGACACAACAAGAGACCCAGTACTTC.